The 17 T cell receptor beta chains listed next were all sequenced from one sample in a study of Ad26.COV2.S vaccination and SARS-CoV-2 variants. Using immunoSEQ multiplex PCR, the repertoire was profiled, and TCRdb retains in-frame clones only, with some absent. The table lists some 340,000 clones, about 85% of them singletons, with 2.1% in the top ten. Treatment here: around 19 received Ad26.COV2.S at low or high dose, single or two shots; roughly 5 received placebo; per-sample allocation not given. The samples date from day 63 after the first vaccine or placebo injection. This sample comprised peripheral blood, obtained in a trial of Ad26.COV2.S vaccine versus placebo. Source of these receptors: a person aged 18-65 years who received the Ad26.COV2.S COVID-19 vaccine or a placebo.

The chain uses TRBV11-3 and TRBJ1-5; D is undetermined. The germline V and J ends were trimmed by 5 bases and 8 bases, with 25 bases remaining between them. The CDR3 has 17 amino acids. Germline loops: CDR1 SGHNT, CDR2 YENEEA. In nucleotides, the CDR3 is TGTGCCAGCAGCCTAATAGCATCCTCGGGGAGGAGGGAGCCCCAGCATTTT. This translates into CASSLIASSGRREPQHF.

The CDR3: CASRMTVTTGNTIYF. CDR3 DNA sequence: TGTGCCAGCAGGATGACAGTAACGACTGGAAACACCATATATTTT. V is TRBV6-5 and J is TRBJ1-3; the D gene is possibly TRBD1 (5 bases). Per germline, CDR1 MNHEY and CDR2 SVGAGI. Trimming pared 6 bases from V and 2 bases from J, leaving 14 bases between. CDR3 size: 15 residues.

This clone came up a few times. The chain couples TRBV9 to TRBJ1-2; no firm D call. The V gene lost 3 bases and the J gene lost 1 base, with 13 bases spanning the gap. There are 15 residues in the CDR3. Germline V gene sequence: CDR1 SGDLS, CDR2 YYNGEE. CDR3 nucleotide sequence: TGTGCCAGCAGCGCGGGCCACACAGTTAACTATGGCTACACCTTC. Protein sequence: CASSAGHTVNYGYTF.

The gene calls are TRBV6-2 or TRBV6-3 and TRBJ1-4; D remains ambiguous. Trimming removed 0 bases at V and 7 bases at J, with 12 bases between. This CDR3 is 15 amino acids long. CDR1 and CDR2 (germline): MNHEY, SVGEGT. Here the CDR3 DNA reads TGTGCCAGCAGTTACTCCATCACGGGTCGTGAAAAACTGTTTTTT. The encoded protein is CASSYSITGREKLFF.

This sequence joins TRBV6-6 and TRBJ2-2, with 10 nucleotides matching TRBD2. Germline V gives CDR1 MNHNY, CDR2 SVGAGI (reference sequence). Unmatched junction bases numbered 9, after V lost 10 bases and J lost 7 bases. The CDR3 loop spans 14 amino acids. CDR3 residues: CATRAGGLIGELFF. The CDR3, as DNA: TGTGCCACACGAGCGGGGGGGCTGATCGGGGAGCTGTTTTTT.

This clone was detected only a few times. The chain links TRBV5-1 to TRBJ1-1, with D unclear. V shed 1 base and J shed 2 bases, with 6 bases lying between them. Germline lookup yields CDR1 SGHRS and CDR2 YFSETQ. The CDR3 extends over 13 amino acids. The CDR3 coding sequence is TGCGCCAGCAGCTTGCGGGAAAACACTGAAGCTTTCTTT. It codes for CASSLRENTEAFF. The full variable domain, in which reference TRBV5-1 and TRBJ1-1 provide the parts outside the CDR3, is KAGVTQTPRYLIKTRGQQVTLSCSPISGHRSVSWYQQTPGQGLQFLFEYFSETQRNKGNFPGRFSGRQFSNSRSEMNVSTLELGDSALYLCASSLRENTEAFFGQGTRLTVV.

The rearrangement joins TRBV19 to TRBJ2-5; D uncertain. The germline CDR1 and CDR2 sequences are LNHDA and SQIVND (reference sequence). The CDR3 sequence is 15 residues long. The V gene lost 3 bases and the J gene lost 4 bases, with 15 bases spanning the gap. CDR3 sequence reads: CASSMGRIGRETQYF. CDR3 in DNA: TGTGCCAGTAGTATGGGTCGGATCGGGCGAGAGACCCAGTACTTC.

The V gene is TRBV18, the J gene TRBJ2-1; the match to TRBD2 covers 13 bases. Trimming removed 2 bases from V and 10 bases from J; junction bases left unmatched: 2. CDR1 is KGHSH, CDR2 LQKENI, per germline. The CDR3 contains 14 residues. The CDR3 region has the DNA TGTGCCAGCTCACCAACTAGCGGGGGGGACGAGCAGTTCTTC. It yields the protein CASSPTSGGDEQFF.

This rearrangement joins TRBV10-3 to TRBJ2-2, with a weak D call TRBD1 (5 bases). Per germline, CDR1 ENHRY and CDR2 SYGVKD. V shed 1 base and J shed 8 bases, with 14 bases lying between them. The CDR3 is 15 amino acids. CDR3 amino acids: CAISEYSTASGELFF. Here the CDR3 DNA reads TGTGCCATCAGTGAGTACTCGACAGCCTCGGGGGAGCTGTTTTTT.

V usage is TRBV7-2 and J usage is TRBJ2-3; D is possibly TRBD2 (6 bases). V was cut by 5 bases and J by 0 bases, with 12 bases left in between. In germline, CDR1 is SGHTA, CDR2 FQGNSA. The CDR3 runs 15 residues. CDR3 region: CASSPGLPSTDTQYF. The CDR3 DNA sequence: TGTGCCAGCAGCCCGGGACTTCCTAGCACAGATACGCAGTATTTT.

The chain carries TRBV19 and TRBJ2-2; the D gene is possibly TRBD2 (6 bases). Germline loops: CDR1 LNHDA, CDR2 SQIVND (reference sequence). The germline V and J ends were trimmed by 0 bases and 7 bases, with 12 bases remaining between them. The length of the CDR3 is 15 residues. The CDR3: CASSIEAGTHGELFF. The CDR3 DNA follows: TGTGCCAGTAGTATAGAGGCGGGGACCCACGGGGAGCTGTTTTTT.

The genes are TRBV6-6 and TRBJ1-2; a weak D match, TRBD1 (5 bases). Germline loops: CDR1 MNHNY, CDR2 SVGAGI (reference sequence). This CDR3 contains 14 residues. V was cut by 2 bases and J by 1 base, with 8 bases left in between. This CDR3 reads CASSYRGLNYGYTF. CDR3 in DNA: TGTGCCAGCAGTTACAGGGGTCTTAACTATGGCTACACCTTC.

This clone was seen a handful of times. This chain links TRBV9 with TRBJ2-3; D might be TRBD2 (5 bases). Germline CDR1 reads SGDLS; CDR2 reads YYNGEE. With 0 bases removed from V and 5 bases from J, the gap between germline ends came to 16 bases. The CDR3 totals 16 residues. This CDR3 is CASSVAWEFPQDTQYF. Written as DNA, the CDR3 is TGTGCCAGCAGCGTAGCTTGGGAGTTCCCCCAAGATACGCAGTATTTT.

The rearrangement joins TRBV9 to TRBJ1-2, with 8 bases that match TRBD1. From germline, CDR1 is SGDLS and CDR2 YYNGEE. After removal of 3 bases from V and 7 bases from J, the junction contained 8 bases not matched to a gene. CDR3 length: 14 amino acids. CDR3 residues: CASSGQTGVGGYTF. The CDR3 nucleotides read TGTGCCAGCAGCGGACAGACAGGGGTGGGTGGCTACACCTTC.

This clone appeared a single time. The CDR3 nucleotides are TGTGCCAGCAGTTTCGGGACGGTGAACACTGAAGCTTTCTTT. Translating gives CASSFGTVNTEAFF. The chain recombines TRBV5-4 with TRBJ1-1, with D perhaps matching TRBD1 (5 bases). Trimming cost V 5 bases and J 0 bases, with 11 bases left between them. Germline-derived CDR1 and CDR2 are SGHNT and YYREEE (reference sequence). The CDR3 is 14 amino acids.

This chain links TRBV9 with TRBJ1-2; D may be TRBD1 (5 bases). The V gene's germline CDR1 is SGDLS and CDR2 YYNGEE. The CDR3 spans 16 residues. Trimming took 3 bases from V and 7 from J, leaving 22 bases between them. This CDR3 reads CASSAGGVQIGPGYTF. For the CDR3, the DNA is TGTGCCAGCAGCGCAGGAGGGGTCCAGATCGGGCCTGGCTACACCTTC.

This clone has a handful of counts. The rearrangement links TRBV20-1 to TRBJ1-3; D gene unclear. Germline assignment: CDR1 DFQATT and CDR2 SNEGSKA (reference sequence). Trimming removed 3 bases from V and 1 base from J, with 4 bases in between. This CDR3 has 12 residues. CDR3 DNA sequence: TGCAGTGCTAGTTCGTCTGGAAACACCATATATTTT. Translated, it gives CSASSSGNTIYF.